This note documents a single T cell receptor beta chain sequence. The germline V gene encodes CDR1 KGHDR and CDR2 SFDVKD. V was shortened by 1 base and J by 14 bases, with 19 bases between the two germline ends. The CDR3 runs 14 residues. Original data processing: It was from reference gene primer amplification that nucleated cell counts were estimated. The repertoire was sequenced with immunoSEQ multiplex PCR; TCRdb's copy has only in-frame clones and lacks some. The DNA gave D and trimming, while V, J and clone size come from that table. This sample has 150,000 to 200,000 clones, with roughly four fifths found just once. The record originates from a study of blood T cell repertoires in COVID-19. Turning to the study itself: Samples of COVID-19 (acute and convalescent) were obtained from the United States, Italy and Spain. Nucleic acid was either cDNA or gDNA, and it came from T cells, B-cell-depleted T cells, or PBMCs.

The rearrangement uses TRBV24-1 and TRBJ2-5; possibly TRBD1 for D (6 bases). The specimen sequenced was peripheral blood. The origin of this receptor is a human donor in a cohort sampled during active COVID-19. CDR3 DNA: TGTGCCACCAGTGATTTACGGGACACTCCTTTCACTTACTTC. Residues: CATSDLRDTPFTYF.